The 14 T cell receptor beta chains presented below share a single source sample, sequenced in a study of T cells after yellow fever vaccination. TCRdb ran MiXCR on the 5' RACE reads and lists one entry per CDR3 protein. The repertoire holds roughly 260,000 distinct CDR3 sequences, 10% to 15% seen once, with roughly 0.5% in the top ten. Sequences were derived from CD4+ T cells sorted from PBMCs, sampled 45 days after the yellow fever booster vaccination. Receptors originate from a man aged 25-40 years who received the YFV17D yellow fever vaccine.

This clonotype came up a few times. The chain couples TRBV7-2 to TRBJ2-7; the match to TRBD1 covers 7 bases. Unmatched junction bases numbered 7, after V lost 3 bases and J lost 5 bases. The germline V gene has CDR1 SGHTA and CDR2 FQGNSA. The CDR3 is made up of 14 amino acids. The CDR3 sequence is CASSFTGATNEQYF. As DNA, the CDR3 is TGTGCCAGCAGCTTTACAGGGGCGACGAACGAGCAGTACTTC. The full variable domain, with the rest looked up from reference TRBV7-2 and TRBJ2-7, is GAGVSQSPSNKVTEKGKDVELRCDPISGHTALYWYRQSLGQGLEFLIYFQGNSAPDKSGLPSDRFSAERTGGSVSTLTIQRTQQEDSAVYLCASSFTGATNEQYFGPGTRLTVT.

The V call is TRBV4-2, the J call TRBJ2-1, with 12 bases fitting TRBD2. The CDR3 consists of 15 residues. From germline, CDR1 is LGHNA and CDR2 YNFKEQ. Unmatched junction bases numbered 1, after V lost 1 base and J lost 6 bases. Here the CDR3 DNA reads TGTGCCAGCAGCCAAGGACTAGCGGGAGCCAATGAGCAGTTCTTC. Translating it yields CASSQGLAGANEQFF.

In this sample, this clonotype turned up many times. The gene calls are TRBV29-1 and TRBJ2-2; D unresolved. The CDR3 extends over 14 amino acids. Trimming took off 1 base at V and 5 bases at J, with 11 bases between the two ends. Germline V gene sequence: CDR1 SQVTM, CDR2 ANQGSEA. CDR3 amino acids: CSVEVSKVTGELFF. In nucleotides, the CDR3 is TGCAGCGTTGAAGTCTCGAAAGTAACCGGGGAGCTGTTTTTT.

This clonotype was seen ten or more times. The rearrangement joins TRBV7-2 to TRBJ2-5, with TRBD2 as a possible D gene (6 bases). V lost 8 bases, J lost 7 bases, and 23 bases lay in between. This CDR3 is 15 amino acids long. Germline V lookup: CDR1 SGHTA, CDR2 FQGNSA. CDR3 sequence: CASAWGENVGGTQYF. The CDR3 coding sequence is TGTGCCAGCGCGTGGGGGGAGAACGTTGGGGGGACCCAGTACTTC.

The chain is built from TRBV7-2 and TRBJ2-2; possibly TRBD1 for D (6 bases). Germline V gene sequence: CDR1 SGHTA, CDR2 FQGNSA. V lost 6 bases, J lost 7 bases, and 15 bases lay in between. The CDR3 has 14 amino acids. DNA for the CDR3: TGTGCCAGCAGAGCGAACAGGGCGGGCGGGGAGCTGTTTTTT. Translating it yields CASRANRAGGELFF.

CDR3 DNA sequence: TGCGCCAGCAGCTTGGCCAGGAGGGGGGTCACAGATACGCAGTATTTT. This codes for CASSLARRGVTDTQYF. This chain uses TRBV5-1 with TRBJ2-3; tentatively, D is TRBD1 or TRBD2 (6 bases each). CDR3 length equals 16 residues. Trimming shortened V by 0 bases and J by 2 bases, and 13 bases separated the two germline ends. The V gene's germline CDR1 is SGHRS and CDR2 YFSETQ.

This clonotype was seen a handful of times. In DNA, the CDR3 is TGTGCCAGCAGAGCGAGCGGGGGGGTATTCGACATTCAGTACTTC. Translation gives CASRASGGVFDIQYF. The chain employs TRBV6-1 and TRBJ2-4; 10 bases align to TRBD2. Per the germline V gene, CDR1 is MNHNS and CDR2 is SASEGT. The CDR3 runs 15 residues. Trimming at V came to 6 bases and at J to 8 bases, leaving 10 bases not matched to a gene.

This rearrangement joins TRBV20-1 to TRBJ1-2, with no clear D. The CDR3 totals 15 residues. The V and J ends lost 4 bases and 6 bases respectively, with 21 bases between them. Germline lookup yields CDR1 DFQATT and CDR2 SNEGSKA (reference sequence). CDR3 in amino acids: CSATTYEGGMDGYTF. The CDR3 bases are TGCAGTGCTACAACCTACGAGGGAGGCATGGATGGCTACACCTTC.

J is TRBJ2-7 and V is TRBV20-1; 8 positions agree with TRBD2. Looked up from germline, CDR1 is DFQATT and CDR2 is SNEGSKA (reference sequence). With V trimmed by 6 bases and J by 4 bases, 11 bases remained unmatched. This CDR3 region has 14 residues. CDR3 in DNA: TGCAGTGCCTACTCCGGGACTAGAGCTTACGAGCAGTACTTC. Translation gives CSAYSGTRAYEQYF.

CDR3 in amino acids: CASTSGTPSYEQYF. CDR3 in DNA: TGTGCCAGTACCTCCGGGACACCCTCCTACGAGCAGTACTTC. V usage is TRBV19 and J usage is TRBJ2-7; weak D call: TRBD1 (6 bases). The CDR3 loop spans 14 amino acids. The germline V and J ends were trimmed by 7 bases and 0 bases, with 13 bases remaining between them. The germline CDR1 and CDR2 sequences are LNHDA and SQIVND (reference sequence).

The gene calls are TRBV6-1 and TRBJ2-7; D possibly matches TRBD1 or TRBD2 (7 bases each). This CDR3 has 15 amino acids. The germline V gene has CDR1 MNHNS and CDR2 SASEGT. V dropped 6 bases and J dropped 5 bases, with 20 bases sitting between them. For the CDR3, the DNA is TGTGCCAGCAGCAAGGGGGCGGGAGATTCGGACGAGCAGTACTTC. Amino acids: CASSKGAGDSDEQYF.

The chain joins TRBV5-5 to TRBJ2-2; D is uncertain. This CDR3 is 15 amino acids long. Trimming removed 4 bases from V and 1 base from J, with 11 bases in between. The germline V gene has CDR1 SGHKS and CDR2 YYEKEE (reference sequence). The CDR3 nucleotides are TGTGCCAGCAGCGTGGCAGAGCTGAACACCGGGGAGCTGTTTTTT. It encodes CASSVAELNTGELFF.

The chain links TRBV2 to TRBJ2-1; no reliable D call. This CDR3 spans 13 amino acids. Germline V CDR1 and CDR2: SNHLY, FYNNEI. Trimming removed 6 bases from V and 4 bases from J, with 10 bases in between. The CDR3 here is CASREQRYNEQFF. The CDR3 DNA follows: TGTGCCAGCAGGGAGCAGCGTTACAATGAGCAGTTCTTC.

The CDR3, as DNA: TGTGCCTGGCGGCAAGGACCCCTTCGGTACACCTTC. It specifies CAWRQGPLRYTF. The rearrangement uses TRBV30 and TRBJ1-2, with D unclear. Germline V gene sequence: CDR1 GTSNPN, CDR2 SVGIG (reference sequence). The CDR3 runs to 12 residues. Trimming left V 5 bases short and J 11 bases short, with 18 bases between.